What follows is one T cell receptor beta chain and its context. It was with a sample-barcoded 5' primer and a J-beta primer mix that a second PCR of roughly 7 to 12 cycles was run. Researchers report that a template-switch adaptor with 12 random nucleotides tagged each cDNA molecule. Every individual sample yielded 2.5 million or more paired-end reads (each containing CDR3). TCRdb re-called the 5' RACE reads through MiXCR, storing one row per CDR3 protein. The sample comprises over a million distinct CDR3 sequences, 40% to 50% of which are singletons, and roughly 7.9% rests with the top ten. These data belong to a study of blood T cells in healthy people across ages. Healthy Caucasian individuals from Russia aged about 6 to 90 served as donors. Extractions gave at least 5 micrograms of total RNA per sample. This CDR3 region has 15 residues. The V and J ends lost 7 bases and 7 bases respectively, with 17 bases between them. Germline CDR1 and CDR2: MDHEN and SYDVKM.

The clonotype was recovered from a young woman in good health. The source material was blood. The V call is TRBV28, the J call TRBJ1-6; weak D call: TRBD1 (5 bases). DNA for the CDR3: TGTGCCAGCATGCCGTCCCCTGGGGGGAATTCACCCCTCCACTTT. Residues: CASMPSPGGNSPLHF.